The rows below give T cell receptor beta chains drawn from one sample of a study of blood T cells in healthy people across ages. From the 5' RACE reads, TCRdb called clonotypes with MiXCR, one entry per CDR3 protein. Counted here are over 500,000 distinct CDR3 sequences, more than 45% occurring once; the ten biggest clones make up 13%. The source material was blood. All receptors derive from an elderly woman in good health. The CDR3 runs from the conserved cysteine through the conserved F or W. The order of the fields is J gene, V gene, D gene, CDR3 length, clone size, CDR3 protein, CDR3 DNA. The D gene is left open where the match is weak. Some rows have no size entry. The others give once, few or many, or a class for an expanded clone.

TRBJ2-5	TRBV7-3	TRBD2	13	.	CASSHSGGVQQYF	TGTGCCAGCAGCCACTCCGGGGGGGTTCAGCAGTACTTC
TRBJ2-7	TRBV4-3	TRBD2	19	.	CASSQDGGLAGVSFYEQYF	TGCGCCAGCAGCCAGGATGGAGGACTAGCGGGAGTAAGCTTCTACGAGCAGTACTTC
TRBJ2-7	TRBV3-1	TRBD2	16	.	CASSHYTSGRPYEQYF	TGTGCCAGCAGCCACTATACTAGCGGGAGGCCCTACGAGCAGTACTTC
TRBJ1-2	TRBV7-9	.	14	.	CASSHPRTEYGYTF	TGTGCCAGCAGCCACCCAAGGACGGAGTATGGCTACACCTTC
TRBJ2-1	TRBV18	TRBD1	14	.	CASSLGTGGDEQFF	TGTGCCAGCTCACTAGGAACAGGGGGCGATGAGCAGTTCTTC
TRBJ1-6	TRBV12-3/TRBV12-4	.	16	few	CASSTRQALMYSPLHF	TGTGCCAGCAGTACCCGACAGGCCTTGATGTATTCACCCCTCCACTTT
TRBJ2-7	TRBV10-2	.	14	many	CASIRDGSSYEQYF	TGCGCCAGCATTAGGGACGGGAGCTCCTACGAGCAGTACTTC
TRBJ2-7	TRBV4-2	.	17	.	CASSQGIPGLQVREQYF	TGTGCCAGCAGCCAGGGTATTCCGGGACTCCAGGTGAGGGAGCAGTACTTC
TRBJ1-5	TRBV28	.	16	.	CASSLRQGSGNQPQHF	TGTGCCAGCAGTTTACGGCAGGGCTCGGGGAATCAGCCCCAGCATTTT
TRBJ2-1	TRBV27	TRBD2	15	.	CASRGTRRSYNEQFF	TGTGCCAGCAGAGGGACTAGACGCTCCTACAATGAGCAGTTCTTC
TRBJ2-7	TRBV7-2	.	13	many	CASSLEAAYEQYF	TGTGCCAGCAGCTTAGAAGCGGCATACGAGCAGTACTTC
TRBJ1-1	TRBV20-1	TRBD1	15	many	CSARQGGTVYTEAFF	TGCAGTGCTAGACAGGGGGGGACGGTTTACACTGAAGCTTTCTTT
TRBJ1-4	TRBV2	.	12	many	CASSYTREDLFF	TGTGCCAGCAGTTACACCCGGGAGGACCTGTTTTTT
TRBJ1-5	TRBV3-1	.	15	many	CASSPGGNSNQPQHF	TGTGCCAGCAGCCCCGGGGGGAATAGCAATCAGCCCCAGCATTTT
TRBJ2-3	TRBV20-1	.	14	.	CSALNVDSRDTQYF	TGCAGTGCTCTAAACGTGGACTCGCGGGATACGCAGTATTTT
TRBJ2-5	TRBV29-1	TRBD1	13	.	CSVETGVRETQYF	TGCAGCGTTGAGACAGGGGTACGGGAGACCCAGTACTTC
TRBJ2-1	TRBV6-6	TRBD2	15	.	CASSPAGGPVYEQFF	TGTGCCAGCAGCCCAGCGGGGGGGCCGGTATATGAGCAGTTCTTC
TRBJ1-2	TRBV6-5	TRBD1	19	many	CASSYPGTVPLQPPDGYTF	TGTGCCAGCAGTTACCCTGGGACAGTCCCTCTGCAACCTCCTGATGGCTACACCTTC
TRBJ1-4	TRBV5-1	.	13	many	CASSLDLPEKLFF	TGCGCCAGCAGCTTGGACCTACCGGAAAAACTGTTTTTT
TRBJ2-3	TRBV4-2	.	16	.	CASSQDTSGKVDTQYF	TGTGCCAGCAGCCAAGATACCTCCGGGAAGGTAGATACGCAGTATTTT
TRBJ2-3	TRBV6-4	.	15	few	CASSDSPGITDTQYF	TGTGCCAGCAGTGACTCCCCAGGGATCACAGATACGCAGTATTTT
TRBJ2-5	TRBV29-1	.	13	many	CSYRAGGRETQYF	TGCAGCTACCGGGCCGGAGGGCGGGAGACCCAGTACTTC
TRBJ2-7	TRBV10-1	.	15	.	CASSEAGLPPYEQYF	TGCGCCAGCAGTGAGGCCGGGCTCCCACCCTACGAGCAGTACTTC
TRBJ2-2	TRBV12-3/TRBV12-4	.	14	.	CASTKFKNTGELFF	TGTGCCAGCACCAAATTCAAGAACACCGGGGAGCTGTTTTTT
TRBJ2-4	TRBV29-1	.	14	.	CSGRNARDNDIQYF	TGCAGCGGGAGGAACGCCCGGGACAATGACATTCAGTACTTC
TRBJ2-1	TRBV4-2	TRBD2	16	many	CASSHLPGTSDNEQFF	TGTGCCAGCAGCCATCTACCCGGGACTAGCGACAATGAGCAGTTCTTC
TRBJ2-7	TRBV30	.	12	many	CAWSQESYEQYF	TGTGCCTGGAGCCAGGAATCGTACGAGCAGTACTTC
TRBJ2-5	TRBV6-6	.	14	.	CASSKQGSRETQYF	TGTGCCAGCAGTAAACAGGGTTCACGGGAGACCCAGTACTTC
TRBJ2-1	TRBV3-1	.	16	.	CASSHTGLGPYNEQFF	TGTGCCAGCAGCCATACGGGACTGGGGCCCTACAATGAGCAGTTCTTC
TRBJ1-2	TRBV14	TRBD1	15	.	CASSQGDSYNYGYTF	TGTGCCAGCAGCCAAGGGGACAGCTATAACTATGGCTACACCTTC
TRBJ2-7	TRBV30	.	14	.	CAWRLSSASYEQYF	TGTGCCTGGAGGCTCTCCAGCGCCTCCTACGAGCAGTACTTC
TRBJ2-1	TRBV5-1	TRBD1	15	.	CASRRAGTGDNEQFF	TGCGCCAGCAGGCGCGCCGGGACAGGAGACAATGAGCAGTTCTTC
TRBJ1-2	TRBV30	.	12	once	CAWNLGGYGYTF	TGTGCCTGGAACCTCGGTGGGTATGGCTACACCTTC
TRBJ2-3	TRBV4-1	.	17	many	CASSLNQRAGSGDTQYF	TGCGCCAGCAGCCTCAATCAAAGGGCGGGCTCGGGAGATACGCAGTATTTT
TRBJ2-6	TRBV6-4	.	16	.	CASSGRVGSGANVLTF	TGTGCCAGCAGTGGACGGGTCGGCTCTGGGGCCAACGTCCTGACTTTC
TRBJ2-5	TRBV15	.	17	once	CATSRDPQGFGQETQYF	TGTGCCACCAGCAGAGACCCTCAGGGGTTCGGGCAAGAGACCCAGTACTTC
TRBJ2-7	TRBV6-5	.	14	.	CASSPMEGTYEQYF	TGTGCCAGCAGCCCTATGGAGGGGACCTACGAGCAGTACTTC
TRBJ2-5	TRBV20-1	.	14	.	CSAREYRVGETQYF	TGCAGTGCTAGAGAATACAGGGTAGGGGAGACCCAGTACTTC
TRBJ1-6	TRBV7-9	.	16	.	CASSFGSSSYNSPLHF	TGTGCCAGCAGCTTTGGATCTAGCTCCTATAATTCACCCCTCCACTTT
TRBJ2-6	TRBV29-1	.	12	many	CSVRGGANVLTF	TGCAGCGTTCGGGGCGGGGCCAACGTCCTGACTTTC
TRBJ2-2	TRBV9	.	14	few	CASSGGQNTGELFF	TGTGCCAGCAGCGGCGGACAAAACACCGGGGAGCTGTTTTTT
TRBJ1-2	TRBV20-1	.	12	many	CSARDWGYGYTF	TGCAGTGCTAGAGATTGGGGGTACGGCTACACCTTC
TRBJ2-7	TRBV5-1	TRBD2	15	.	CASSLVVAGAGEQYF	TGCGCCAGCAGCTTGGTTGTAGCGGGAGCCGGCGAGCAGTACTTC
TRBJ2-5	TRBV4-1	.	14	many	CASSLATVLETQYF	TGCGCCAGCAGCCTTGCGACAGTTCTAGAGACCCAGTACTTC
TRBJ2-7	TRBV27	.	14	few	CASSLSGTDYEQYF	TGTGCCAGCAGTTTATCAGGGACGGATTACGAGCAGTACTTC
TRBJ2-1	TRBV29-1	TRBD1	16	.	CSVDPGLGGYLNEQFF	TGCAGCGTTGATCCCGGGCTAGGGGGCTATTTAAATGAGCAGTTCTTC